These T cell receptor beta chains were read from a single sample in a study of CD8 T cells in ankylosing spondylitis. TCRdb re-called the 5' RACE reads with MiXCR, one entry per CDR3 protein. This table has about 130,000 distinct CDR3 sequences, around 7% appearing once. Material: blood, either unsorted or a sorted T cell fraction (not recorded which). Every receptor here comes from a male donor with ankylosing spondylitis or in good health (not recorded which). The CDR3 runs from the conserved cysteine through the conserved F or W. D genes are given only for firm matches. Some rows mark clone size as missing; the rest say once, few, many or name a class of expanded clone.

>many|13|-|TRBJ2-3|TRBV3-1
CASRRRGADTQYF
TGTGCCAGCAGGAGGAGAGGCGCAGATACGCAGTATTTT
>many|16|TRBD2|TRBJ2-2|TRBV20-1
CCARGSSAGVSGELFF
TGCTGTGCTAGAGGGTCGTCCGCGGGAGTATCCGGGGAGCTGTTTTTT
>many|14|-|TRBJ1-5|TRBV20-1
CSVGAWGSNQPQHF
TGCAGTGTCGGGGCGTGGGGCAGCAATCAGCCCCAGCATTTT
>many|11|-|TRBJ2-1|TRBV20-1
CSAYRNNEQFF
TGCAGTGCTTACCGAAACAATGAGCAGTTCTTC
>many|14|-|TRBJ1-2|TRBV12-3/TRBV12-4
CASSLGPSHGGYTF
TGTGCCAGCAGTTTAGGACCCTCCCACGGTGGCTACACCTTC
>-|14|-|TRBJ2-3|TRBV7-3
CASSLGSVTDTQYF
TGTGCCAGCAGCTTAGGATCAGTCACAGATACGCAGTATTTT
>many|14|TRBD1|TRBJ2-7|TRBV20-1
CSAHGGQGLYEQYF
TGCAGTGCCCACGGGGGACAGGGTTTGTACGAGCAGTACTTC
>-|15|-|TRBJ2-1|TRBV12-3/TRBV12-4
CASSSGGLSYNEQFF
TGTGCCAGCTCCTCGGGGGGCCTCTCCTACAATGAGCAGTTCTTC
>many|16|-|TRBJ1-2|TRBV6-5
CASSYSQGTLAYGYTF
TGTGCCAGCAGTTACTCACAGGGAACGCTGGCCTATGGCTACACCTTC
>many|15|TRBD2|TRBJ2-1|TRBV2
CASRRGGSSYNEQFF
TGTGCCAGCAGGCGGGGGGGCAGTTCCTACAATGAGCAGTTCTTC
>many|16|TRBD1|TRBJ1-5|TRBV12-3/TRBV12-4
CASRENRGDSNQPQHF
TGTGCCAGCAGAGAGAACAGGGGAGATAGCAATCAGCCCCAGCATTTT
>many|11|-|TRBJ1-2|TRBV10-3
CAISRTSGYTF
TGTGCCATCAGTAGGACCTCTGGCTACACCTTC
>many|17|TRBD1|TRBJ2-2|TRBV4-2
CASSQEAGGANTGELFF
TGTGCCAGCAGCCAAGAGGCAGGGGGAGCGAACACCGGGGAGCTGTTTTTT
>many|14|-|TRBJ2-5|TRBV29-1
CSVERGGGKETQYF
TGCAGCGTTGAAAGGGGTGGCGGAAAAGAGACCCAGTACTTC
>many|11|-|TRBJ2-7|TRBV29-1
CSGRTAYEQYF
TGCAGCGGGCGGACAGCCTACGAGCAGTACTTC
>many|14|-|TRBJ2-1|TRBV6-5
CASSWVGGSDEQFF
TGTGCCAGCAGTTGGGTGGGAGGATCCGATGAGCAGTTCTTC
>many|13|-|TRBJ2-7|TRBV12-3/TRBV12-4
CASSFAGAYEQYF
TGTGCCAGCAGTTTCGCCGGCGCCTACGAGCAGTACTTC
>many|14|-|TRBJ1-6|TRBV10-3
CAISELGVNSPLHF
TGTGCCATCAGTGAATTAGGAGTTAATTCACCCCTCCACTTT
>many|17|TRBD1|TRBJ1-5|TRBV24-1
CATSDLKGQGPPGPQHF
TGTGCCACCAGTGATTTGAAGGGACAGGGCCCTCCGGGGCCCCAGCATTTT
>many|17|-|TRBJ2-1|TRBV29-1
CSVPLRGLRSSYNEQFF
TGCAGCGTCCCCCTCCGAGGACTCAGGAGCTCCTACAATGAGCAGTTCTTC
>few|15|-|TRBJ2-3|TRBV30
CAWSDFRDPTDTQYF
TGTGCCTGGAGTGACTTCAGGGATCCCACAGATACGCAGTATTTT
>many|12|-|TRBJ1-4|TRBV16
CASSQYKAKLFF
TGTGCCAGCAGCCAATACAAGGCAAAACTGTTTTTT
>many|15|-|TRBJ2-2|TRBV7-3
CASSLLGGVSGELFF
TGTGCCAGCAGCTTACTCGGCGGGGTTTCCGGGGAGCTGTTTTTT
>many|14|-|TRBJ1-5|TRBV19
CASRLGGAGQPQHF
TGTGCCAGTCGGTTGGGCGGCGCGGGTCAGCCCCAGCATTTT
>few|12|-|TRBJ2-4|TRBV24-1
CATSDLGEIQYF
TGTGCCACCAGTGATCTCGGGGAGATTCAGTACTTC
>few|13|-|TRBJ2-7|TRBV7-9
CASSLLTSYEQYF
TGTGCCAGCAGCTTACTGACTAGCTACGAGCAGTACTTC
>many|17|TRBD2|TRBJ2-2|TRBV7-9
CASSFPPSGRNAGELFF
TGTGCCAGCAGCTTCCCCCCTAGCGGGAGAAATGCCGGGGAGCTGTTTTTT
>many|13|-|TRBJ1-2|TRBV29-1
CSAVGQSSYGYTF
TGCAGCGCCGTTGGACAGTCGTCCTATGGCTACACCTTC
>few|15|TRBD1|TRBJ2-1|TRBV30
CAWSQDRKRYNEQFF
TGTGCCTGGTCCCAGGACAGGAAGAGATACAATGAGCAGTTCTTC
>many|14|-|TRBJ2-1|TRBV6-4
CASSPGLNWDEQFF
TGTGCCAGCAGTCCGGGTCTCAACTGGGATGAGCAGTTCTTC
>few|17|TRBD2|TRBJ2-1|TRBV20-1
CSARPSGYATSYNEQFF
TGCAGTGCTAGACCTAGCGGGTACGCCACCAGCTACAATGAGCAGTTCTTC
>few|13|-|TRBJ2-7|TRBV7-8
CASSLYFQGEQYF
TGTGCCAGCAGCTTATATTTCCAAGGCGAGCAGTACTTC
>many|14|-|TRBJ2-1|TRBV12-3/TRBV12-4
CASSPGSAYNEQFF
TGTGCCAGCAGTCCAGGGTCGGCCTACAATGAGCAGTTCTTC
>many|12|-|TRBJ2-5|TRBV29-1
CSVGQALETQYF
TGCAGCGTAGGGCAGGCCTTGGAGACCCAGTACTTC
>many|15|-|TRBJ2-1|TRBV7-2
CASSLTAGKDNEQFF
TGTGCCAGCAGCTTAACGGCAGGGAAGGACAATGAGCAGTTCTTC
>many|13|-|TRBJ2-1|TRBV5-1
CASSEGTYNEQFF
TGCGCCAGCAGTGAGGGGACCTACAATGAGCAGTTCTTC
>few|12|-|TRBJ1-4|TRBV12-3/TRBV12-4
CASSPTNEKLFF
TGTGCCAGCAGCCCAACTAATGAAAAACTGTTTTTT
>many|13|-|TRBJ2-5|TRBV12-3/TRBV12-4
CASSTHGTETQYF
TGTGCCAGCAGTACACACGGGACTGAGACCCAGTACTTC
>many|18|TRBD2|TRBJ2-7|TRBV6-5
CASSYSAGVAAGTYEQYF
TGTGCCAGCAGTTACTCCGCGGGAGTGGCAGCGGGCACCTACGAGCAGTACTTC
>many|13|-|TRBJ2-2|TRBV24-1
CATSDSVVGELFF
TGTGCCACCAGTGATTCAGTGGTCGGGGAGCTGTTTTTT
>many|15|-|TRBJ1-3|TRBV20-1
CSARVRGSSGNTIYF
TGCAGTGCTAGAGTTCGCGGAAGCTCTGGAAACACCATATATTTT
>many|17|-|TRBJ1-4|TRBV7-2
CASSLVPTGPGSEKLFF
TGTGCCAGCAGCTTAGTACCTACAGGGCCGGGGAGCGAAAAACTGTTTTTT
>many|15|-|TRBJ1-2|TRBV18
CASSLNPSGNYGYTF
TGTGCCAGCTCACTGAACCCCAGCGGAAACTATGGCTACACCTTC
>-|12|-|TRBJ2-7|TRBV24-1
CATSDFLGEQYF
TGTGCCACCAGTGATTTCTTGGGCGAGCAGTACTTC
>-|13|TRBD1|TRBJ2-7|TRBV20-1
CSVTTGESYEQYF
TGCAGTGTCACGACAGGGGAATCCTACGAGCAGTACTTC
>-|14|-|TRBJ2-3|TRBV20-1
CSAREPLLGDTQYF
TGCAGTGCTAGAGAGCCCCTCCTGGGAGATACGCAGTATTTT
>many|15|TRBD1|TRBJ2-7|TRBV12-3/TRBV12-4
CASRSSGTGAYEQYF
TGTGCCAGCAGATCGTCCGGGACAGGGGCCTACGAGCAGTACTTC
>many|14|TRBD1|TRBJ1-1|TRBV20-1
CSATETGDGTEAFF
TGCAGTGCTACAGAGACAGGGGACGGCACTGAAGCTTTCTTT
>-|22|TRBD2|TRBJ2-3|TRBV4-2
CASRPELGTSGAQYHSTDTQYF
TGTGCCAGCAGGCCTGAACTTGGGACTAGCGGGGCCCAATACCACAGCACAGATACGCAGTATTTT
>few|13|-|TRBJ2-2|TRBV11-2
CATQSSRNGELFF
TGTGCCACCCAGTCCTCGCGGAACGGGGAGCTGTTTTTT
>many|16|TRBD2|TRBJ2-3|TRBV4-1
CASSRVLAGSTDTQYF
TGCGCCAGCAGCCGAGTACTAGCGGGGAGCACAGATACGCAGTATTTT
>many|17|-|TRBJ1-2|TRBV20-1
CSASMFAGDNPNYGYTF
TGCAGTGCTAGTATGTTTGCAGGGGACAACCCCAACTATGGCTACACCTTC
>many|12|-|TRBJ2-5|TRBV20-1
CSAGIVEETQYF
TGCAGTGCTGGGATTGTTGAAGAGACCCAGTACTTC
>many|15|TRBD2|TRBJ2-5|TRBV5-5
CASSLDLAGWETQYF
TGTGCCAGCAGCTTGGATCTAGCGGGTTGGGAGACCCAGTACTTC